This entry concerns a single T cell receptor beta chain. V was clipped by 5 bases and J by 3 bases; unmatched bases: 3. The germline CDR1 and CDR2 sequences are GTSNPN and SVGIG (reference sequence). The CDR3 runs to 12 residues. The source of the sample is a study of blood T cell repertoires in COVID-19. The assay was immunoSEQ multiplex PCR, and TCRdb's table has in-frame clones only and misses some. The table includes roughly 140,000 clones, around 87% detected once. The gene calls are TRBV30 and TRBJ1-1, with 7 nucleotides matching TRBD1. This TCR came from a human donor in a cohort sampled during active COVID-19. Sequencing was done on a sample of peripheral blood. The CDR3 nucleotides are TGTGCCTGGGGGGACAGATACACTGAAGCTTTCTTT. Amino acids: CAWGDRYTEAFF.